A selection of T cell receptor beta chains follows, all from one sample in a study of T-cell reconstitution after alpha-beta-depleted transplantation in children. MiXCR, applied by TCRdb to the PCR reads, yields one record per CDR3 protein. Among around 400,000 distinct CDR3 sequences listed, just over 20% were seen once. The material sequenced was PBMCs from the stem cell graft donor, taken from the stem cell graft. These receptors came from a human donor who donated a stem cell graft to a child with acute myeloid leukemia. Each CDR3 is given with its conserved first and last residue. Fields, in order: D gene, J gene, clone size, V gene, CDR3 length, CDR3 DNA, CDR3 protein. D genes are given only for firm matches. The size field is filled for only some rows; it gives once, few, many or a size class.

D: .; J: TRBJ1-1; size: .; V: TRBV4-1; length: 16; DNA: TGCGCCAGCAGCCAAGTGGGGATCAGGGAGAACACTGAAGCTTTCTTT; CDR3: CASSQVGIRENTEAFF
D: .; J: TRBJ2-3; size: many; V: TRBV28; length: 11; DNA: TGTGCCAGCGGGACTTCGTATACGCAGTATTTT; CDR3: CASGTSYTQYF
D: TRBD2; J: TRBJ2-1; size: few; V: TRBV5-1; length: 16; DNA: TGCGCCAGCAGCTACTTCGGGCGGGAGGGCCAAGATGAGCAGTTCTTC; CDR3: CASSYFGREGQDEQFF
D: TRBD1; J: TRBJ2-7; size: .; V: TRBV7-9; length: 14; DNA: TGTGCCAGCAGCGACGGACAGGGGCACTACGAGCAGTACTTC; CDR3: CASSDGQGHYEQYF
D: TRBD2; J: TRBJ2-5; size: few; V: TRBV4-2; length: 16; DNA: TGTGCCAGCAGCCAAGGGACTAGCGGCCGCCGGGAGACCCAGTACTTC; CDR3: CASSQGTSGRRETQYF
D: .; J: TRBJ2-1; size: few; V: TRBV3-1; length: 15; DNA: TGTGCCAGCAGCCAAGATATGGTCGACGTCAAAGAGCAGTTCTTC; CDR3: CASSQDMVDVKEQFF
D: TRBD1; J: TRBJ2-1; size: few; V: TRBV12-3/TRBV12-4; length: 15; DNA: TGTGCCAGCAGTTTGGGACAGGGGGAGGGTAGTGAGCAGTTCTTC; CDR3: CASSLGQGEGSEQFF
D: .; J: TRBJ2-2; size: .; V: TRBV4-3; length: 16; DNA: TGCGCCAGCAGCCAAGCGAGGGGGTTTGGGTCCGGGGAGCTGTTTTTT; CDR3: CASSQARGFGSGELFF
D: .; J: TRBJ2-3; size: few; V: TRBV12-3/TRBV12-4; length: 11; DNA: TGTGCCAGCAGACTCCGCCATACGCAGTATTTT; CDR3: CASRLRHTQYF
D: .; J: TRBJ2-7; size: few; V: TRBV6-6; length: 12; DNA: TGTGCCAGCAGCTCGGCCCCGCGGGGGCAGTACTTC; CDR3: CASSSAPRGQYF
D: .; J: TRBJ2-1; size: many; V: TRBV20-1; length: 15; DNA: TGCAGTGCTCCGAGGACGGGGCGGGGTTACAATGAGCAGTTCTTC; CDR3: CSAPRTGRGYNEQFF
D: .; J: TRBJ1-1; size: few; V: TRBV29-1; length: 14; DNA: TGCAGCGTGGAGGGCCCGTCCATGAACACTGAAGCTTTCTTT; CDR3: CSVEGPSMNTEAFF
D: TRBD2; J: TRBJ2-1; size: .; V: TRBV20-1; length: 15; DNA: TGCAGTGCCACGACTAGCGGGAGCTCCTACAATGAGCAGTTCTTC; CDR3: CSATTSGSSYNEQFF
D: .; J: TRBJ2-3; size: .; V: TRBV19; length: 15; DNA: TGTGCCAGTAGTCGAGACGGGAGAGGAAAAGATACGCAGTATTTT; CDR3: CASSRDGRGKDTQYF
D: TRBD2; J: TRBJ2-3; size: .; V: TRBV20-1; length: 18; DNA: TGCAGTGCTTCAACTCCTAGCGGTGACATCTTTAGCACAGATACGCAGTATTTT; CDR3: CSASTPSGDIFSTDTQYF
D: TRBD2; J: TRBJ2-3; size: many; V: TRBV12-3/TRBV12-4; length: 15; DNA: TGTGCCAGCGGTCGTGGGCGGGAGGAGAGAGATACGCAGTATTTT; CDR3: CASGRGREERDTQYF
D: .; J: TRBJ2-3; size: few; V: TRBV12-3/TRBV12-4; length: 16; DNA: TGTGCCAGCAGGGCACTAGCTGGATGGAGCACAGATACGCAGTATTTT; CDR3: CASRALAGWSTDTQYF
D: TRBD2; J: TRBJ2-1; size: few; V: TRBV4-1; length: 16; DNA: TGCGCCAGCAGCCAAGATAACAGCGGGAGTTATGGTGAGCAGTTCTTC; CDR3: CASSQDNSGSYGEQFF
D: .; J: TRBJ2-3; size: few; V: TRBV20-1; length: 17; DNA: TGCAGTGCTAACTCACTGATTTCCCGGAGTGGCACAGATACGCAGTATTTT; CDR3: CSANSLISRSGTDTQYF
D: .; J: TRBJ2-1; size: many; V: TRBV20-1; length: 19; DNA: TGCAGTGCTAGACCATACTACTCGGTACAACCAAGCTCCTACAATGAGCAGTTCTTC; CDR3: CSARPYYSVQPSSYNEQFF
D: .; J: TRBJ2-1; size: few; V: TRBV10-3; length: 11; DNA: TGTGCCATACAGGGATACAATGAGCAGTTCTTC; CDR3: CAIQGYNEQFF
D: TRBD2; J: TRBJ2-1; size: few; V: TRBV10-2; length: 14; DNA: TGCGCCAGCAGTGGGGTAGCGGGAGCGGTTGAGCAGTTCTTC; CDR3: CASSGVAGAVEQFF
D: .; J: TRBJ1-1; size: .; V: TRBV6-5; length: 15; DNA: TGTGCCAGCAGTTACGAAGGGGGATGGGGCACTGAAGCTTTCTTT; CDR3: CASSYEGGWGTEAFF
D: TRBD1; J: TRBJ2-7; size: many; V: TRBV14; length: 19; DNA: TGTGCCAGCAGCCAAGGGGACAGGGGTCGCTCAGGTGGTACCTACGAGCAGTACTTC; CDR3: CASSQGDRGRSGGTYEQYF
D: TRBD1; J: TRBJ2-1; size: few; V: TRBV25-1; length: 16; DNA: TGTGCCAGCAGTAATCGGGACAGGGGTTCGTACAATGAGCAGTTCTTC; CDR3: CASSNRDRGSYNEQFF
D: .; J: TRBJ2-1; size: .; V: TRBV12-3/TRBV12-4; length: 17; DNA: TGTGCCAGCAGTCCGAACCGGACGCCAGGCTGGGTGGATGAGCAGTTCTTC; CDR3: CASSPNRTPGWVDEQFF
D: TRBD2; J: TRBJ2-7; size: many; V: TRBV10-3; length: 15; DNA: TGTGCCATCAGTGACCCCCCGCGGGGGAACTACGAGCAGTACTTC; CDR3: CAISDPPRGNYEQYF
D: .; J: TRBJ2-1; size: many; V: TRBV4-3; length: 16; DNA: TGCGCCAGCAGCCAAGATCTAATGAGCTCCTACAATGAGCAGTTCTTC; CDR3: CASSQDLMSSYNEQFF
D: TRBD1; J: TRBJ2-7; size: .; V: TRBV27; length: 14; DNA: TGTGCCAGCAGCCCAGGGGGTAACGCCTACGAGCAGTACTTC; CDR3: CASSPGGNAYEQYF
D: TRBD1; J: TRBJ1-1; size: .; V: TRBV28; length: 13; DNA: TGTGCCAGCAGTTCAACAGGGGGTGGTGAAGCTTTCTTT; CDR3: CASSSTGGGEAFF
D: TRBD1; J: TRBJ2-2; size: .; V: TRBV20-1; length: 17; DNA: TGCAGTGCTAGAGATCTTGGGACAGGGGGCTACACCGGGGAGCTGTTTTTT; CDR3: CSARDLGTGGYTGELFF
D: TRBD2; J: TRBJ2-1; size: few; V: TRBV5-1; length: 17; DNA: TGCGCCAGCAGCTTGGCCCCTAGCGGGAGGGCCGTCGATGAGCAGTTCTTC; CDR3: CASSLAPSGRAVDEQFF
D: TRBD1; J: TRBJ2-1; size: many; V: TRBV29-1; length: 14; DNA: TGCAGCGCACTGGGACAGGGACCCTACAATGAGCAGTTCTTC; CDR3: CSALGQGPYNEQFF
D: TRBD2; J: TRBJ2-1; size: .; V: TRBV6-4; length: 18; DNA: TGTGCCAGCAGTGAGGGACTAGCGGGAGGGCCAGAAGAGAATGAGCAGTTCTTC; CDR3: CASSEGLAGGPEENEQFF
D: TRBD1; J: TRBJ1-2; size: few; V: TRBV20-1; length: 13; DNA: TGCAGTGCGCGTAGGGACAGGGAGTATGGCTACACCTTC; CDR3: CSARRDREYGYTF
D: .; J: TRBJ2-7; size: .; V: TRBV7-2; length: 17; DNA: TGTGCCAGCAGCTCTGGGGGACGGGGGCTTCCCTCCTACGAGCAGTACTTC; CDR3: CASSSGGRGLPSYEQYF
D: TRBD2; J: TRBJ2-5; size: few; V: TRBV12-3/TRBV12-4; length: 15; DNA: TGTGCCAGCAGTTTAGCGGTGGCGGGAGGTTGGACCCAGTACTTC; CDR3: CASSLAVAGGWTQYF
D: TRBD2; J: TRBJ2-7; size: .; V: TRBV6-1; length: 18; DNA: TGTGCCAGCAGTCTCCGGACTAGCGGGAGGGTGGACTTAGACGAGCAGTACTTC; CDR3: CASSLRTSGRVDLDEQYF
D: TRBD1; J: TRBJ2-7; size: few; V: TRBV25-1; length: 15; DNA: TGTGCCAGCAGTGAATCCGGGACAGGGACCCACGAGCAGTACTTC; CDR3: CASSESGTGTHEQYF
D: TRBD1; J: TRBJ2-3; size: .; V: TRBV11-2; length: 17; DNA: TGTGCCAGCAGCCCGATCACCGGGACAGGGGTGGTAGATACGCAGTATTTT; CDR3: CASSPITGTGVVDTQYF
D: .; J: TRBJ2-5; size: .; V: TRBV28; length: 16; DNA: TGTGCCAGCAGTACCCTCGTTGCCCAGGGCCAAGAGACCCAGTACTTC; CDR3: CASSTLVAQGQETQYF
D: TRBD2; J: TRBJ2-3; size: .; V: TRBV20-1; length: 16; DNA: TGCTGTGCTAGAGGTCTGCGGGAGAGGAGGGCAGATACGCAGTATTTT; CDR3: CCARGLRERRADTQYF
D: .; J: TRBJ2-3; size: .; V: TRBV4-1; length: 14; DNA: TGCGCCAGCAGCCAAGATCAGGGAGTGAGGACGCAGTATTTT; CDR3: CASSQDQGVRTQYF
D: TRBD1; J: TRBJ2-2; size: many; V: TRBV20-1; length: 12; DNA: TGCAGTGGACAGGGGGACACCGGGGAGCTGTTTTTT; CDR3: CSGQGDTGELFF
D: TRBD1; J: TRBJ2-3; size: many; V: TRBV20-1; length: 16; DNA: TGCAGTGCTAGGTCTTTTACGCAGGGGGCAACAGATACGCAGTATTTT; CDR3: CSARSFTQGATDTQYF
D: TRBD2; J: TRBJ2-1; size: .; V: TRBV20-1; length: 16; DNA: TGCAGTGCTAGAGATTTTCTAGCGGGAGAGGTCAATGAGCAGTTCTTC; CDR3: CSARDFLAGEVNEQFF
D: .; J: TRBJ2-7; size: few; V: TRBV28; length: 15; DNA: TGTGCCAGCAGTTCCCGGACTGCTCCTTCCTACGAGCAGTACTTC; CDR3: CASSSRTAPSYEQYF
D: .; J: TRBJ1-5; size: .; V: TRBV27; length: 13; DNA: TGTGCCAGCAGTTTGTCGGGGGATCAGCCCCAGCATTTT; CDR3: CASSLSGDQPQHF
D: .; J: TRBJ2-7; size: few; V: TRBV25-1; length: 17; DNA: TGTGCCAGCAGTGAATATCTGGCAGGGGAGTCGTTCTACGAGCAGTACTTC; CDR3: CASSEYLAGESFYEQYF
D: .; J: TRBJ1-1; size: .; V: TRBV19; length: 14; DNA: TGTGCCAGCAAGAACGGGAAAGGCGGCACTGAAGCTTTCTTT; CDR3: CASKNGKGGTEAFF
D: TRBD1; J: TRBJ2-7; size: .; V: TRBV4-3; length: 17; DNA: TGCGCCAGCAGCCAAGGTGGAATTGGACAGGTCCCCTACGAGCAGTACTTC; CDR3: CASSQGGIGQVPYEQYF
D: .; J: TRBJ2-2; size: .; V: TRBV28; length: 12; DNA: TGTGCCAGCACTCAGTCCTCCGGGGAGCTGTTTTTT; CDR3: CASTQSSGELFF
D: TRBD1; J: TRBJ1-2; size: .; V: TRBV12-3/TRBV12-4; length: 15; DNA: TGTGCCAGCAGACCTACAGGGGGCTGGGGCTATGGCTACACCTTC; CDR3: CASRPTGGWGYGYTF
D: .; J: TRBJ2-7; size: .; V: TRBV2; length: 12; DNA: TGTGCCAGCACCCTTAGTCCCTACGAGCAGTACTTC; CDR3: CASTLSPYEQYF
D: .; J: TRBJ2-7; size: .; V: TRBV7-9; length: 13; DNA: TGTGCCAGCTGTGAGTTCACCGCCTACGAGCAGTACTTC; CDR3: CASCEFTAYEQYF
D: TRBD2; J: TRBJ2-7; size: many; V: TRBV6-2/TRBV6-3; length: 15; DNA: TGTGCCAGCAGAGGACTAGCGGGACCTTCCTACGAGCAGTACTTC; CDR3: CASRGLAGPSYEQYF
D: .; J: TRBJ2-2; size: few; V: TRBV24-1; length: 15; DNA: TGTGCCACCAGTGATGTAGGCGTGATCACCGGGGAGCTGTTTTTT; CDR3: CATSDVGVITGELFF
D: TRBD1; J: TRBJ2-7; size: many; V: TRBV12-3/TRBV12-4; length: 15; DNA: TGTGCCAGCAGTCAGGGGGCCGGTATCGCCTACGAGCAGTACTTC; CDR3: CASSQGAGIAYEQYF